The 4 T cell receptor beta chains below all came from one sample that was sequenced in a study of T-cell memory formation after mild COVID-19. In TCRdb, the 5' RACE reads were re-called with MiXCR into one record per CDR3 protein. This sample carries approximately 400,000 distinct CDR3 sequences, 15% to 20% of them seen once, and the ten largest clones take 20% to 25%. The source material was PBMCs or a T cell subset sorted from them (not recorded which). The origin of the receptors is a man between 18 and 35 years old who had mild COVID-19 (a few samples of this study predate the infection). Cell type and time point are not known.

This clonotype was picked up a small number of times. CDR3: CASSQTSGGAFEQYV. CDR3 coding DNA: TGTGCCAGCAGCCAGACTAGCGGGGGGGCGTTTGAGCAGTACGTC. The chain recombines TRBV27 with TRBJ2-7; 14 positions match TRBD2. Germline values: CDR1 MNHEY, CDR2 SMNVEV (reference sequence). V dropped 6 bases and J dropped 7; count of bases not matched to a gene: 8. This CDR3 region has 15 residues.

V gene TRBV5-1 combines with J gene TRBJ2-1; TRBD2 might be the D (7 bases). CDR1 SGHRS and CDR2 YFSETQ come from the germline V gene. The CDR3 extends over 16 amino acids. The V gene lost 0 bases and the J gene lost 7 bases, with 17 bases spanning the gap. The CDR3 region is CASSLERGGGKNEQFF. The CDR3 nucleotides are TGCGCCAGCAGCTTGGAGAGGGGAGGGGGTAAGAATGAGCAGTTCTTC. Combining the CDR3 with reference TRBV5-1 and TRBJ2-1 gives the whole variable domain KAGVTQTPRYLIKTRGQQVTLSCSPISGHRSVSWYQQTPGQGLQFLFEYFSETQRNKGNFPGRFSGRQFSNSRSEMNVSTLELGDSALYLCASSLERGGGKNEQFFGPGTRLTVL.

V usage is TRBV12-3 or TRBV12-4 and J usage is TRBJ1-3; the D gene is possibly TRBD1 (5 bases). Trimming removed 3 bases at V and 8 bases at J, with 14 bases between. The CDR3 is 14 residues long. In DNA form, the CDR3 reads TGTGCCAGCAGTTTCGGCGGGGCTCGGCACACCATATATTTT. Amino acid sequence: CASSFGGARHTIYF.

The J gene is TRBJ2-3, the V gene TRBV3-1, with D tentatively TRBD1 or TRBD2 (5 bases each). V lost 3 bases and J lost 4, with 8 bases in between. The CDR3 spans 13 residues. Germline V gene lookup returns CDR1 LGHDT and CDR2 YNNKEL (reference sequence). CDR3 sequence: CASSQLGADTQYF. In nucleotides, the CDR3 is TGTGCCAGCAGCCAGCTGGGGGCAGATACGCAGTATTTT.